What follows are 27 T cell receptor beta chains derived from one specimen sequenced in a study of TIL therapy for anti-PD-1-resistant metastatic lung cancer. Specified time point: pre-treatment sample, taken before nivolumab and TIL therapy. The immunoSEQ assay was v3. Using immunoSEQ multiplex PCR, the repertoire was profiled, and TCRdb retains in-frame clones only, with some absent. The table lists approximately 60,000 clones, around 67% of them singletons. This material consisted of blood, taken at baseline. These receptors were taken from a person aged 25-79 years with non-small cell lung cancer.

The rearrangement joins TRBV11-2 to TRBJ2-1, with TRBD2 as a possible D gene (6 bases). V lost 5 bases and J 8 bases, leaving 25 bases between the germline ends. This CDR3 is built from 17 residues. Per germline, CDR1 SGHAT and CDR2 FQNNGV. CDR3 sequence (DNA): TGTGCCAGCAGCCAAATTACCGGGACTCCGATGCGGGATGAGCAGTTCTTC. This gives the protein CASSQITGTPMRDEQFF.

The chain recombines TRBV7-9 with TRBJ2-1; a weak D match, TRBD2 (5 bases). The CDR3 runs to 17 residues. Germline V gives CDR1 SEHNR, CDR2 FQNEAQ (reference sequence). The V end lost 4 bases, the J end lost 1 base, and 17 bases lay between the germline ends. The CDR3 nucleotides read TGTGCCAGCAGCTCTTTAGGGCGGGTAGGTTCCTACAATGAGCAGTTCTTC. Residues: CASSSLGRVGSYNEQFF.

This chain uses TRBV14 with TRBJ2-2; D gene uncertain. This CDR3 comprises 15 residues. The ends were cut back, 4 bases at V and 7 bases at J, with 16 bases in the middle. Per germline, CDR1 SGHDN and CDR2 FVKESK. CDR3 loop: CASSPLSRPGGELFF. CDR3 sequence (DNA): TGTGCCAGCAGCCCCCTGAGCCGACCCGGCGGGGAGCTGTTTTTT.

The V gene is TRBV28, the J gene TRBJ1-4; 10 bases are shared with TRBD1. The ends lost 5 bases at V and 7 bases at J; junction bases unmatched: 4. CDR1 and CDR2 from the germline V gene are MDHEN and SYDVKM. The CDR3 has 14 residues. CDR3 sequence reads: CASSAGTGVEKLFF. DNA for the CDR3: TGTGCCAGCAGTGCCGGGACAGGGGTTGAAAAACTGTTTTTT.

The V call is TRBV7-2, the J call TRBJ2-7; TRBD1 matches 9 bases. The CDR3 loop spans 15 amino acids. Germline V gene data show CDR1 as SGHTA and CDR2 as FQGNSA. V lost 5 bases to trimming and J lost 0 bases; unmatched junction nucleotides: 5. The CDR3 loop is CASSGGQGDSYEQYF. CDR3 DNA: TGTGCCAGCAGCGGGGGACAGGGAGACTCCTACGAGCAGTACTTC.

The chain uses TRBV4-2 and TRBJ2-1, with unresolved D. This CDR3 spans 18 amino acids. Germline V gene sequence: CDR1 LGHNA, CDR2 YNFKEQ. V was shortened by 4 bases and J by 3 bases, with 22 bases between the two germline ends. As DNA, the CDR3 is TGTGCCAGCAGCCGTCCTTTGCTGCGTGGATCCAACTACAATGAGCAGTTCTTC. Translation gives CASSRPLLRGSNYNEQFF.

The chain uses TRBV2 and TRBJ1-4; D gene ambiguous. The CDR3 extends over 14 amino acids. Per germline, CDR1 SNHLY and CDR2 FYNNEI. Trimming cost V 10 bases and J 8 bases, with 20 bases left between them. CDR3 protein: CATNLAPGGEKLFF. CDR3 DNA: TGTGCCACAAACTTGGCCCCGGGCGGAGAAAAACTGTTTTTT. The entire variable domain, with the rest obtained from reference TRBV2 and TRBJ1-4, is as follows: EPEVTQTPSHQVTQMGQEVILRCVPISNHLYFYWYRQILGQKVEFLVSFYNNEISEKSEIFDDQFSVERPDGSNFTLKIRSTKLEDSAMYFCATNLAPGGEKLFFGSGTQLSVL.

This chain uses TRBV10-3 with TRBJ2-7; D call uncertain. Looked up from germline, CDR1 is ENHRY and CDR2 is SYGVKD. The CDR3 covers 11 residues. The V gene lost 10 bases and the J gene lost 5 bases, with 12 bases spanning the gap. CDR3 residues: CATLSKDEQYF. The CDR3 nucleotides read TGTGCCACCCTCTCTAAGGACGAGCAGTACTTC.

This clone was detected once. CDR3 sequence: CASSLPTPGVGELFF. The CDR3 DNA follows: TGCGCCAGCAGCTTGCCCACGCCCGGAGTCGGGGAGCTGTTTTTT. This chain joins TRBV5-1 and TRBJ2-2; D remains ambiguous. V was shortened by 1 base and J by 7 bases, with 14 bases between the two germline ends. The CDR3 length is 15 residues. Germline CDR1 SGHRS, CDR2 YFSETQ.

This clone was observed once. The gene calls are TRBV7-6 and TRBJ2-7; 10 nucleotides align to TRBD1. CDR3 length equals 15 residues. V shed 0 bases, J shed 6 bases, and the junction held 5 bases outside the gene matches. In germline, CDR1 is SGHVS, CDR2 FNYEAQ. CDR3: CASSLAGTGEGEQYF. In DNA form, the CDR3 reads TGTGCCAGCAGCTTAGCCGGGACAGGGGAGGGCGAGCAGTACTTC.

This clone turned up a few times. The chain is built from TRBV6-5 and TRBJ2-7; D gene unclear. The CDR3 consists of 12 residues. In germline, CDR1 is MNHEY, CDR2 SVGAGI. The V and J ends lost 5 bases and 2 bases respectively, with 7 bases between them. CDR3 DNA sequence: TGTGCCAGCAGTGGGGATACCTACGAGCAGTACTTC. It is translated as CASSGDTYEQYF.

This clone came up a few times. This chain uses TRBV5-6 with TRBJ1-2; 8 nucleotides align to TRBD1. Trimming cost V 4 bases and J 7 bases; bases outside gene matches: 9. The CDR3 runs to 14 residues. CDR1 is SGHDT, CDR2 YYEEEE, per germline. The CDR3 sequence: CASSARQGIAGYTF. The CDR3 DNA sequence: TGTGCCAGCAGCGCTCGACAGGGGATAGCTGGCTACACCTTC.

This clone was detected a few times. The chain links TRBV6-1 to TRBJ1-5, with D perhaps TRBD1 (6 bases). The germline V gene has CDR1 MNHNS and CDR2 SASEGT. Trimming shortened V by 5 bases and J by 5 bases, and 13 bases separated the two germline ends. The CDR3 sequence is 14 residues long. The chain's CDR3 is CASSISGDDQPQHF. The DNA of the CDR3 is TGTGCCAGCAGTATTTCAGGGGATGATCAGCCCCAGCATTTT.

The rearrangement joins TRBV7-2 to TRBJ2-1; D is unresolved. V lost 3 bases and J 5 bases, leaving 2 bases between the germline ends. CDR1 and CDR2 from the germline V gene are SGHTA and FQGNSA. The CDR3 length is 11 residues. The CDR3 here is CASSFHNEQFF. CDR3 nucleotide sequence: TGTGCCAGCAGCTTCCACAATGAGCAGTTCTTC.

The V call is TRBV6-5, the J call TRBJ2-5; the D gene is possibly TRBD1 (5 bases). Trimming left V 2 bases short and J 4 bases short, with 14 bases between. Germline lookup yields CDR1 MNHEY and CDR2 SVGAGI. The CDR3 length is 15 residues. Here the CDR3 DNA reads TGTGCCAGCAGTTACCTGACAGCTGCTTCAGAGACCCAGTACTTC. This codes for CASSYLTAASETQYF.

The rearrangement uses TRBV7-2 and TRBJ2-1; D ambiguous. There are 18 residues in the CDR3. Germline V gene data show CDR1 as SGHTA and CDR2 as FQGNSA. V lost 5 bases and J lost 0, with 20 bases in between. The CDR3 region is CASSPLKQSLSSYNEQFF. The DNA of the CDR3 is TGTGCCAGCAGCCCTTTGAAGCAAAGCTTGAGCTCCTACAATGAGCAGTTCTTC.

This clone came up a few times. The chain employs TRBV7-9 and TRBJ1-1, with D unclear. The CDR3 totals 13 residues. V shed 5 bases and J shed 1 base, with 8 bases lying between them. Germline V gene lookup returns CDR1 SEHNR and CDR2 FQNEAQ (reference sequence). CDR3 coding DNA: TGTGCCAGCAGCCTAAACACGAACACTGAAGCTTTCTTT. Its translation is CASSLNTNTEAFF.

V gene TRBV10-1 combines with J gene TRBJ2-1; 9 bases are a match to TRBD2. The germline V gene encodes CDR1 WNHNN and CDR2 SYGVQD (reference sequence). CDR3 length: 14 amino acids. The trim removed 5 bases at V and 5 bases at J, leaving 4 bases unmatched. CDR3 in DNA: TGCGCCAGCAGTCGGCGGGGGGGCGACAATGAGCAGTTCTTC. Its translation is CASSRRGGDNEQFF.

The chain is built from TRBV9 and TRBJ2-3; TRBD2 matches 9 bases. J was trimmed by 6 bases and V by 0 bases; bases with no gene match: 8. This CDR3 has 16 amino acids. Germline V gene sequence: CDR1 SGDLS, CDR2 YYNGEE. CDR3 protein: CASSVAHSGGTDTQYF. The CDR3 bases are TGTGCCAGCAGCGTAGCCCACAGCGGGGGGACCGATACGCAGTATTTT.

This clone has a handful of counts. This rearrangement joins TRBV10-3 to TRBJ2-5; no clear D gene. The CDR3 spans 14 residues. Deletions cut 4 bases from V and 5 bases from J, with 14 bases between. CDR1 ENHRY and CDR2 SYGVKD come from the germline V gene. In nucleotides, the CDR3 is TGTGCCATCAGTGCCCCAAGACTGGGGGAGACCCAGTACTTC. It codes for CAISAPRLGETQYF.

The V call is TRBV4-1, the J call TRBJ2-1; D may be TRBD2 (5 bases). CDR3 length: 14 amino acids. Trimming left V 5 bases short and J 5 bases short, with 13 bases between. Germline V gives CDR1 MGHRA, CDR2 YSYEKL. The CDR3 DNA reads TGCGCCAGCAGCTCACTAGTTCACGACAATGAGCAGTTCTTC. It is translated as CASSSLVHDNEQFF.

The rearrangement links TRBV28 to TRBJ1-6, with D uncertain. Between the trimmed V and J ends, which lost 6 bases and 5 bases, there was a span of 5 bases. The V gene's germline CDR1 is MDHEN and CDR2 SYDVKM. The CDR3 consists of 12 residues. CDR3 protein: CASSHNNSPLHF. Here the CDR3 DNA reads TGTGCCAGCAGCCATAATAATTCACCCCTCCACTTT.

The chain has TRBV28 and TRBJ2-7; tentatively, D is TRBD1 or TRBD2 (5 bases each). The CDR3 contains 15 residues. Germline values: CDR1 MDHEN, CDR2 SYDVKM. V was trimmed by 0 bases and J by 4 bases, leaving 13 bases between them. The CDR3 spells CASSLWGTANYEQYF. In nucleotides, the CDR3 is TGTGCCAGCAGTTTATGGGGGACGGCCAATTACGAGCAGTACTTC.

This CDR3 is CASSQILQGLNTEAFF. The CDR3 region has the DNA TGCGCCAGCAGCCAAATACTACAGGGATTGAACACTGAAGCTTTCTTT. V and J are TRBV4-1 and TRBJ1-1, with D maybe TRBD1 (6 bases). The V gene lost 2 bases and the J gene lost 0 bases, with 13 bases spanning the gap. Germline assignment: CDR1 MGHRA and CDR2 YSYEKL. This CDR3 spans 16 amino acids.

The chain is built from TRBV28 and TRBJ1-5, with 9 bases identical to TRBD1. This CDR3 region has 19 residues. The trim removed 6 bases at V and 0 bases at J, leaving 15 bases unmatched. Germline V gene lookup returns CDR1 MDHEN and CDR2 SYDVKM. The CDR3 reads CASSLYRGQGRGSNQPQHF. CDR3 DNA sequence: TGTGCCAGCAGCCTTTATAGGGGACAGGGAAGAGGTAGCAATCAGCCCCAGCATTTT.

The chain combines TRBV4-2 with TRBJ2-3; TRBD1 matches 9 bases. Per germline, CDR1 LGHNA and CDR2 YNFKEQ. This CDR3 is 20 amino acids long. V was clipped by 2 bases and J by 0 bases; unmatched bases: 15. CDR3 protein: CASSQYPAQGATTSTDTQYF. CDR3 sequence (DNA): TGTGCCAGCAGCCAATATCCGGCACAGGGGGCGACCACTAGCACAGATACGCAGTATTTT.

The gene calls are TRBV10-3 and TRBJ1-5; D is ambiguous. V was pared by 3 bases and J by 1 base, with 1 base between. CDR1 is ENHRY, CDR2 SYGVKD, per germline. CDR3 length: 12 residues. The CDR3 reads CAISESNQPQHF. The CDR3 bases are TGTGCCATCAGTGAAAGCAATCAGCCCCAGCATTTT.